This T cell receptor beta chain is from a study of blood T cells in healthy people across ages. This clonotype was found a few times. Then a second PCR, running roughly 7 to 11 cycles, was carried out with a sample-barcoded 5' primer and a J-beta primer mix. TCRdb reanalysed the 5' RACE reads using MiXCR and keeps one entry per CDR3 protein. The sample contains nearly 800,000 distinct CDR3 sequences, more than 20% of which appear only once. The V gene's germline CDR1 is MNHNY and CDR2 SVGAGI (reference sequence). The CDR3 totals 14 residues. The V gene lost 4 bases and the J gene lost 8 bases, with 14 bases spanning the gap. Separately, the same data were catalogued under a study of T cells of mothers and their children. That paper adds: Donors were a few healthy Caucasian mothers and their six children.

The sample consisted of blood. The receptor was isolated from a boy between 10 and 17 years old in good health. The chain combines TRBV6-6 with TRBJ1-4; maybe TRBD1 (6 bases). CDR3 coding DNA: TGTGCCAGCAGTTCAGGGGAACGAGGCGAAAAACTGTTTTTT. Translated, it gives CASSSGERGEKLFF.